This is a list of T cell receptor beta chains from one sample in a study of blood T cell repertoires in COVID-19. Method: immunoSEQ multiplex PCR; TCRdb's copy keeps in-frame clones and lacks some. The table lists around 300,000 clones, roughly 88% of them singletons. Sample: peripheral blood. These receptor sequences come from a woman under 40 with active or convalescent COVID-19. Both conserved end residues are part of each CDR3. Each record gives: V gene, J gene, clone size, D gene, CDR3 length, CDR3 protein, CDR3 DNA. A D gene is named only where the DNA matches it firmly. The size entry is marked missing in some rows and otherwise reads once, few, many or a size class.

TRBV18	TRBJ1-1	.	TRBD1	14	CASSRRQGLTEAFF	TGTGCCAGCTCACGACGACAGGGTCTCACTGAAGCTTTCTTT
TRBV7-8	TRBJ2-1	.	.	16	CASSLAKGGATDEQFF	TGTGCCAGCAGCTTAGCGAAAGGGGGGGCCACGGATGAGCAGTTCTTC
TRBV18	TRBJ2-7	.	.	13	CASSNTQGYEQYF	TGTGCCAGCTCCAACACGCAGGGTTACGAGCAGTACTTC
TRBV11-2	TRBJ1-2	.	.	16	CASSLGGGLGNYGYTF	TGTGCCAGCAGCTTAGGCGGAGGGTTGGGCAACTATGGCTACACCTTC
TRBV5-1	TRBJ1-5	once	.	14	CASSLPGVGQPQHF	TGCGCCAGCAGCTTACCCGGGGTAGGTCAGCCCCAGCATTTT
TRBV7-9	TRBJ2-3	.	.	13	CASSPSGTDTQYF	TGTGCCAGCAGCCCCAGTGGCACAGATACGCAGTATTTT
TRBV27	TRBJ2-1	.	TRBD2	18	CASSLFRTSGGAYNEQFF	TGTGCCAGCAGTTTATTCCGGACTAGCGGGGGGGCATACAATGAGCAGTTCTTC
TRBV7-9	TRBJ2-7	.	TRBD1	15	CASSLDRSKDYEQYF	TGTGCCAGCAGCTTGGACAGGTCAAAGGACTACGAGCAGTACTTC
TRBV4-3	TRBJ1-2	.	.	14	CASSPRNREYGYTF	TGCGCCAGCAGCCCGCGGAACAGGGAGTATGGCTACACCTTC
TRBV11-1	TRBJ2-1	.	TRBD1	14	CASSLRDSRNEQFF	TGTGCCAGCAGCCTCCGGGACAGTCGCAATGAGCAGTTCTTC
TRBV5-4	TRBJ2-3	.	TRBD2	16	CASSLRAGAGADTQYF	TGTGCCAGCAGCTTGCGAGCGGGGGCTGGTGCAGATACGCAGTATTTT
TRBV2	TRBJ2-1	.	TRBD2	14	CASSDYRGGNEQFF	TGTGCCAGCAGTGACTACCGGGGGGGGAATGAGCAGTTCTTC
TRBV5-6	TRBJ2-3	.	TRBD2	15	CASSLEAGGADTQYF	TGTGCCAGCAGCTTGGAAGCGGGGGGGGCAGATACGCAGTATTTT
TRBV7-9	TRBJ2-7	.	TRBD1	15	CASSLVDRGTYEQYF	TGTGCCAGCAGCTTAGTGGACAGGGGGACCTACGAGCAGTACTTC
TRBV6-4	TRBJ1-1	.	.	16	CASSARSQSRNTEAFF	TGTGCCAGCAGTGCTAGGTCGCAGTCCCGGAACACTGAAGCTTTCTTT
TRBV5-1	TRBJ1-1	.	.	14	CASSLSSGVTEAFF	TGCGCCAGCAGCTTGTCGTCAGGTGTGACTGAAGCTTTCTTT
TRBV24-1	TRBJ2-1	.	TRBD2	17	CATSGTSGGPSYNEQFF	TGTGCCACCAGTGGCACTAGCGGGGGCCCTTCCTACAATGAGCAGTTCTTC
TRBV7-8	TRBJ1-5	few	.	13	CASSLSPYQPQHF	TGTGCCAGCAGCTTATCCCCCTATCAGCCCCAGCATTTT
TRBV5-6	TRBJ2-3	.	TRBD1	15	CASSPGGTGGDTQYF	TGTGCCAGCAGCCCGGGAGGGACAGGGGGAGATACGCAGTATTTT
TRBV29-1	TRBJ1-3	.	.	11	CSVRDGSTIYF	TGCAGCGTCCGTGACGGGTCTACCATATATTTT
TRBV6-1	TRBJ1-5	.	.	13	CASSVARNQPQHF	TGTGCCAGCAGTGTAGCTAGAAATCAGCCCCAGCATTTT
TRBV5-1	TRBJ2-2	.	.	14	CASSSRVDVGELFF	TGCGCCAGCAGCTCCAGGGTCGACGTAGGGGAGCTGTTTTTT